The clone carrying this T cell receptor (beta chain) was seen only once. The antigen is undetermined. V was pared by 5 bases and J by 4 bases, with 9 bases between. This CDR3 has 14 amino acids. Germline V gene data show CDR1 as SGHTA and CDR2 as FQGNSA. The sample belongs to a study of OX40 agonist ivuxolimab in advanced cancers. About the research overall: The study reported partial responses in three patients: one hepatocellular carcinoma, two cutaneous melanoma. Study-level results: Among the least clonally expanded were partial responders at 0.1-3.0 mg/kg.

Method: immunoSEQ multiplex PCR; TCRdb's copy keeps in-frame clones and lacks some. Of about 68,000 clones listed, around 84% are singletons. The sample was CD4+ or CD8+ T cells sorted from blood, taken in a trial of the OX40 agonist ivuxolimab. This TCR came from an adult with an advanced solid tumor such as melanoma, head and neck, liver or kidney cancer. The V call is TRBV7-2, the J call TRBJ2-6; D uncertain. The CDR3 is CASSRIEGANVLTF. The DNA for the CDR3 is TGTGCCAGCAGCCGCATTGAGGGGGCCAACGTCCTGACTTTC.